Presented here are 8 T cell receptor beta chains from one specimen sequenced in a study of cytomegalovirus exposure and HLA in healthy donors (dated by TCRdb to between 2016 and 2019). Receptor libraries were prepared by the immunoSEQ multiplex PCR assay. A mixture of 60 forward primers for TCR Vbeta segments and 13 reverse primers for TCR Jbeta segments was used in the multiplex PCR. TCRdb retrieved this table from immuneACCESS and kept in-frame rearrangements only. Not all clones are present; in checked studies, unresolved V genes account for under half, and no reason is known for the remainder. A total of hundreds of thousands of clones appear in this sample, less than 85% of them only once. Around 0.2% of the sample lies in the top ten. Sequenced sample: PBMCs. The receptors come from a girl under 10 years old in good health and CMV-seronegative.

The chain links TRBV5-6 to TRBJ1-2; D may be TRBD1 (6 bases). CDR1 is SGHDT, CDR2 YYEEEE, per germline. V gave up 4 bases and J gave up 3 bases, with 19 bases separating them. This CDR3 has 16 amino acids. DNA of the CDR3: TGTGCCAGCAGCAGGGGGGGCCAAGGGGGACACTATGGCTACACCTTC. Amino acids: CASSRGGQGGHYGYTF. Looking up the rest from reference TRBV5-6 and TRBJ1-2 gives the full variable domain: DAGVTQSPTHLIKTRGQQVTLRCSPKSGHDTVSWYQQALGQGPQFIFQYYEEEERQRGNFPDRFSGHQFPNYSSELNVNALLLGDSALYLCASSRGGQGGHYGYTFGSGTRLTVV.

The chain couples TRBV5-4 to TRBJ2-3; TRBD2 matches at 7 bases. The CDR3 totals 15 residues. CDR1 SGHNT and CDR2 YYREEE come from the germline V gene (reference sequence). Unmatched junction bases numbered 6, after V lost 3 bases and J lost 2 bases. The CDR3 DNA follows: TGTGCCAGCAGCTGGGCGCGGGAGATCACAGATACGCAGTATTTT. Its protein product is CASSWAREITDTQYF.

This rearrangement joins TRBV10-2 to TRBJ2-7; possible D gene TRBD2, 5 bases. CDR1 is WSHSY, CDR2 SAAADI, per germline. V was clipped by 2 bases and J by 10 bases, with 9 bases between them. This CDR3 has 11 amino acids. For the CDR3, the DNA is TGCGCCAGCAGTGAGAGAGGGATCCAGTACTTC. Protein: CASSERGIQYF.

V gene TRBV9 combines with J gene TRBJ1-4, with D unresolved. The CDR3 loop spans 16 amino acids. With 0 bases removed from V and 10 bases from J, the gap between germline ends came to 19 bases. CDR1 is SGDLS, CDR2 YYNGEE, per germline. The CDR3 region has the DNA TGTGCCAGCAGCGTAGAGGCAGCGACCACTCTCGGAAAACTGTTTTTT. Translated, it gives CASSVEAATTLGKLFF.

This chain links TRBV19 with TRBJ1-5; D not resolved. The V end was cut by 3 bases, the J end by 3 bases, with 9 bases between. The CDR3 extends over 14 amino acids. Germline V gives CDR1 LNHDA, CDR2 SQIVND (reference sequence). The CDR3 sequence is CASSIEGYNQPQHF. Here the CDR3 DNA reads TGTGCCAGTAGTATTGAGGGCTACAATCAGCCCCAGCATTTT.

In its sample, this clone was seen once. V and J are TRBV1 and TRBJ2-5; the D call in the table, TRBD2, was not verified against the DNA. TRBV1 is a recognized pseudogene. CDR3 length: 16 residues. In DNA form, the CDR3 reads TGCACCAGCAGCCGCGGCGGGGCCGCGTCCTCAGAGACCCAGTACTTC. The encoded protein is CTSSRGGAASSETQYF.

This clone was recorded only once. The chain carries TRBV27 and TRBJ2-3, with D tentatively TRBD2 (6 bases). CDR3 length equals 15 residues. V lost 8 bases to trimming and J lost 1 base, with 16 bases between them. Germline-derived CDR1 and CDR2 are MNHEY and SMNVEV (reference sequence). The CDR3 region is CASRIWEAGTDTQYF. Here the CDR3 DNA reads TGTGCCAGCCGCATCTGGGAGGCGGGCACAGATACGCAGTATTTT.

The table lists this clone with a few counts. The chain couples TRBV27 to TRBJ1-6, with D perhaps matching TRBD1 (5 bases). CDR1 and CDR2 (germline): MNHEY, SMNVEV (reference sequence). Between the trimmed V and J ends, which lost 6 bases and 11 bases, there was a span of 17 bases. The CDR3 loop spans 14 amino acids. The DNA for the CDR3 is TGTGCCAGCAGGGAGGGCGAGGGGCGACCACCCCTCCACTTT. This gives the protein CASREGEGRPPLHF.